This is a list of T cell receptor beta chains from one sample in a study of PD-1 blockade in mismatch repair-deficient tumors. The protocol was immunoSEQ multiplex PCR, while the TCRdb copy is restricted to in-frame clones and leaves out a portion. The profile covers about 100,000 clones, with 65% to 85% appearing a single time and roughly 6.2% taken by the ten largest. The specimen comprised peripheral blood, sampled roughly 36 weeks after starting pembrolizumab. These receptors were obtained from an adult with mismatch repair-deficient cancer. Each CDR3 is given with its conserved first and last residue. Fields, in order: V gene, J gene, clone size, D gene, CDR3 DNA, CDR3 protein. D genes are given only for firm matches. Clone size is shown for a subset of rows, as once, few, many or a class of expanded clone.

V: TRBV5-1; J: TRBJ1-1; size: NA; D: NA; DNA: TGCGCCAGCAGCTTGGTAGCACGGTCGAACACTGAAGCTTTCTTT; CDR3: CASSLVARSNTEAFF
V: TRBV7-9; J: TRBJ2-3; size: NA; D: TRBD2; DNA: TGTGCCAGCAGCCGGACTAGCGGACATAACCGCACAGATACGCAGTATTTT; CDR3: CASSRTSGHNRTDTQYF
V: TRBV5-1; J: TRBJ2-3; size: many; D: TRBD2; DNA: TGCGCCAGCAGCTTGGCTTCTAGCGGGAATAAAGATACGCAGTATTTT; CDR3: CASSLASSGNKDTQYF
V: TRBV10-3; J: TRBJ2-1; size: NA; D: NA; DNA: TGTGCCATCGGAAGAGAGGGGGACAATGAGCAGTTCTTC; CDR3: CAIGREGDNEQFF
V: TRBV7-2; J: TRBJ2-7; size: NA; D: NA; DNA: TGTGCCAGCAGCTTAGAGGACACAACCTACGAGCAGTACTTC; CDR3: CASSLEDTTYEQYF
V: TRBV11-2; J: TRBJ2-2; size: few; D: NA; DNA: TGTGCCAGCAGCTTACGTCGAGACAGCCAAGCCGGGGAGCTGTTTTTT; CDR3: CASSLRRDSQAGELFF
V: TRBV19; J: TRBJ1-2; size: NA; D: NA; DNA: TGTGCCAGTAGTATCCTCGACAGCCTAGGCTATGGCTACACCTTC; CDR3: CASSILDSLGYGYTF
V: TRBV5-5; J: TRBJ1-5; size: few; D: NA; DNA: TGTGCCAGCAGCTCGCGGTGGAGGGGAACGGGTCAGCCCCAGCATTTT; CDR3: CASSSRWRGTGQPQHF
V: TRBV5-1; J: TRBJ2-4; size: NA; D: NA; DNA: TGCGCCAGCAGCAGTAGTGAGGCCAAAAACATTCAGTACTTC; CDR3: CASSSSEAKNIQYF
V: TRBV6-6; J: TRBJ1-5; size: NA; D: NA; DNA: TGTGCCAGCAGACAGGATAGCAATCAGCCCCAGCATTTT; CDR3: CASRQDSNQPQHF
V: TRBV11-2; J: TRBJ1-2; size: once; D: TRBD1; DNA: TGTGCCAGCAGCTTGGCTCGGACAGGGGGGTATGGCTACACCTTC; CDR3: CASSLARTGGYGYTF
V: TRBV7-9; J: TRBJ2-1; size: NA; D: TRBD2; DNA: TGTGCCAGCAGCTCAGGGCTAGCGGGACGAATCTACAATGAGCAGTTCTTC; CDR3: CASSSGLAGRIYNEQFF
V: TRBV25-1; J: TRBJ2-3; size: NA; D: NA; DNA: TGTGCCAGCAGTGTTAAGTTCACAGATACGCAGTATTTT; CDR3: CASSVKFTDTQYF
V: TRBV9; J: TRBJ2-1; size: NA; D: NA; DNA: TGTGCCAGCAGCGTAGATGAGCGAGCGTACAATGAGCAGTTCTTC; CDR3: CASSVDERAYNEQFF
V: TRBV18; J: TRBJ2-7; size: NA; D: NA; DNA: TGTGCCAGCTCCGGAATAGCGGCCTACGAGCAGTACTTC; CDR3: CASSGIAAYEQYF
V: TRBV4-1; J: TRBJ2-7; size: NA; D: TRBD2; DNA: TGCGCCAGCAGCCGGGGACTAGCGGGAGAGTACGAGCAGTACTTC; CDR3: CASSRGLAGEYEQYF
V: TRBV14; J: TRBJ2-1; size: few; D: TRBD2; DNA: TGTGCCAGCAGCCAAGCTGGGACTAGCGGCCCCCCACGGCTCTTC; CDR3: CASSQAGTSGPPRLF
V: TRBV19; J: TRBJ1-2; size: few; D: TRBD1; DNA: TGTGCCAGTAGTGACAGGGACCTCTTCGGCTACACCTTC; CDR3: CASSDRDLFGYTF
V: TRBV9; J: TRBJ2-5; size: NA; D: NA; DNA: TGTGCCAGCAGCCCACCTGGCCAGGGCCAAGAGACCCAGTACTTC; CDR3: CASSPPGQGQETQYF